The entry that follows covers one TCR beta chain sequence. Its matching antigen is unknown. cDNA carried unique molecular identifiers, and a universal primer site was added by template switching. TCRdb used MiXCR to reprocess the 5' RACE reads, holding one entry per CDR3 protein. There are 410,000 or so distinct CDR3 sequences in the sample; about 18% occur only once, and about 12% lies in the top ten. The sample comes from a study of identical twins. General study points: In cord blood, abundant beta clonotypes had fewer insertions; memory showed no trend. A partial confounding effect on zero-insertion analyses could come from invariant MAIT and iNKT cells. Those out-of-frame alpha sequences shared by twins showed an excess of low generation probability.

Germline V CDR1 and CDR2: LGHDT, YNNKEL (reference sequence). The CDR3 consists of 17 residues. Deletions cut 0 bases from V and 2 bases from J, with 16 bases between. The receptor comes from a man over 45 in good health. The specimen was naive T cells sorted from blood. The chain is built from TRBV3-1 and TRBJ2-5; perhaps TRBD2 as D (6 bases). CDR3 in amino acids: CASSQDLEGTMQETQYF. The DNA of the CDR3 is TGTGCCAGCAGCCAAGATTTGGAGGGGACGATGCAAGAGACCCAGTACTTC.